This T cell receptor (beta chain) was profiled in a study of cytomegalovirus exposure and HLA in healthy donors listed by TCRdb under 2017. For the study in its entirety: The 700 or so repertoires of the first cohort and the 95 to 150 validation repertoires were produced on the same platform, according to a later analysis. The study was designed to test whether signatures of past pathogen exposure could be identified by cataloging public T cell receptors. In addition to the first cohort of around 670 subjects, a separate validation cohort of approximately 130 different subjects was used. The study combined high-throughput TCR immunosequencing, statistical association of individual TCRs with disease status, and machine learning to predict cytomegalovirus infection status.

General findings and caveats noted by the study authors: In vitro tests confirmed that a few of the cytomegalovirus-associated TCR beta chains recognize cytomegalovirus antigens. Subsequent analysis determined that TCRs grouped into clusters in the first cohort also showed a tendency toward co-occurrence across the roughly 110 validation repertoires, and 85% to 95% of cluster scores exceeded 0. According to the authors, the approach could potentially be generalized to other disease states and immunological phenotypes. The study gave a list of some 150 TCR beta chains associated with cytomegalovirus. The classifier was reported to diagnose cytomegalovirus status with high specificity and sensitivity in both the original and validation cohorts. A later analysis lacked HLA typing for the validation cohort, so it scored co-occurrence in that cohort across all 120 or so repertoires. Most TCR sequences were seen in very few donors, while some public TCRs were found in many individuals.

The library was built by means of the immunoSEQ multiplex PCR assay. The study's processing was this. A statistical classification framework was built for diagnosing cytomegalovirus status from the catalog of TCR beta chain sequences. TCRdb retrieved this table from immuneACCESS and kept in-frame rearrangements only. Not all clones are present; in checked studies, unresolved V genes account for under half, and no reason is known for the remainder. The V and J calls and clone size were taken over from that table, and D and trimming were inferred from the DNA. This sample has 240,000 or so clones in its table, and approximately 86% of those were observed once. Jointly, the top ten make up around 1.2% of the sample. In its sample, this clone was seen a few times. What this receptor recognizes is not known. Base qualities were left out, and no much larger clone turns up one base away. Donors formed part of the validation cohort, which comprised over a hundred subjects and was distinct from the first cohort of 666 subjects.

This receptor was taken from a woman in her twenties or thirties in good health and CMV-seropositive. Sequenced input: PBMCs.

The DNA is TGTGCCAGCAGCGTGACAGGGATCTCCTACGAGCAGTACTTC. This encodes CASSVTGISYEQYF. Recombination linked TRBV9 to TRBJ2-7; 7 bases in the middle match TRBD1. For CDR1 and CDR2, the germline V gene lists SGDLS and YYNGEE. For this chain, trimming is 2 bases at the V end and 0 bases at the J end, and the number of junction bases without a gene match is 2. The CDR3 starts with the cysteine, ends with the phenylalanine, and has 14 residues. Only CDR3 DNA is held: 42 bases, read in frame from base 1.